This is a list of T cell receptor beta chains from one sample in a study of T-cell reconstitution after alpha-beta-depleted transplantation in children. TCRdb processed the PCR reads anew with MiXCR; each CDR3 protein has one entry. Of about 190,000 distinct CDR3 sequences listed, 6% to 7% are singletons. The specimen was PBMCs from the stem cell graft donor, collected from the stem cell graft. These receptors were obtained from a human donor who donated a stem cell graft to a child with Wiskott-Aldrich syndrome. The CDR3 runs from the conserved cysteine through the conserved F or W. Each record gives: V gene, J gene, clone size, CDR3 length, D gene, CDR3 DNA, CDR3 protein. The D gene is left open where the match is weak. The size of a clone is reported for some rows only, either as once, few or many, or as a class for expanded clones.

TRBV4-2	TRBJ1-1	many	14	NA	TGTGCCAGCAGCCAAGAATCCGCAGGGTCTGAAGCTTTCTTT	CASSQESAGSEAFF
TRBV5-5	TRBJ2-5	many	14	NA	TGTGCCAGCAGCTTGGTGGGAATTCAAGAGACCCAGTACTTC	CASSLVGIQETQYF
TRBV11-1	TRBJ2-5	NA	14	TRBD1	TGTGCCAGCAGCTTGGGGACAGCCCAAGAGACCCAGTACTTC	CASSLGTAQETQYF
TRBV20-1	TRBJ1-6	many	13	TRBD1	TGCAGTGCTAGAAGACAGGGTGGTTCACCCCTCCACTTT	CSARRQGGSPLHF
TRBV14	TRBJ2-3	NA	14	NA	TGTGCCAGCAGCCAAGATCAGGGGTTAGCTACGCAGTATTTT	CASSQDQGLATQYF
TRBV5-6	TRBJ1-1	many	12	NA	TGTGCCAGCAGCGGCGGGACACTCGAAGCTTTCTTT	CASSGGTLEAFF
TRBV30	TRBJ2-3	few	10	NA	TGTGCCTGGAGTGAGAAGGCGCAGTATTTT	CAWSEKAQYF
TRBV5-5	TRBJ2-7	many	14	TRBD1	TGTGCCAGCAGCTTGGTAGGCAGGGGGTACGAGCAGTACTTC	CASSLVGRGYEQYF
TRBV4-3	TRBJ2-2	many	14	NA	TGCGCCAGCAGCCAACGGACTGAGACCGGGGAGCTGTTTTTT	CASSQRTETGELFF
TRBV7-2	TRBJ2-1	NA	14	NA	TGTGCCAGCAGCTCCTACCGGCTAGCCAATGAGCAGTTCTTC	CASSSYRLANEQFF
TRBV5-1	TRBJ1-4	many	13	NA	TGCGCCAGCAGCTGGCAGGGAAATGAAAAACTGTTTTTT	CASSWQGNEKLFF
TRBV5-5	TRBJ2-5	many	17	TRBD2	TGTGCCAGCAGCTTGAGTCCGAGGCCTAGCGGGAAAGAGACCCAGTACTTC	CASSLSPRPSGKETQYF
TRBV2	TRBJ2-7	NA	15	TRBD1	TGTGCCAGCAGTGCAGAAGGGGGCTCAGGCTACGAGCAGTACTTC	CASSAEGGSGYEQYF
TRBV6-5	TRBJ2-3	many	11	NA	TGTGCCACCCGGAGCACAGATACGCAGTATTTT	CATRSTDTQYF
TRBV7-2	TRBJ2-6	NA	15	NA	TGTGCCAGCAGCTTAGGACTGCCCGGGGCCAACGTCCTGACTTTC	CASSLGLPGANVLTF
TRBV20-1	TRBJ2-7	many	17	NA	TGCAGGGCAAACCGGGACACCTTCTCCATATTCTCCTACGAGCAGTACTTC	CRANRDTFSIFSYEQYF
TRBV10-1	TRBJ1-5	NA	12	NA	TGCGCCAGCAGTGACCAAAATCAGCCCCAGCATTTT	CASSDQNQPQHF
TRBV3-1	TRBJ2-4	many	15	TRBD1	TGTGCCAGCAGACTCGAGGGAGCAGGGGGCGAGACGGTGTACTTC	CASRLEGAGGETVYF
TRBV15	TRBJ1-6	many	12	NA	TGTGCCACCAGCAGTGTCGGTTCACCCCTCCACTTT	CATSSVGSPLHF
TRBV14	TRBJ1-6	NA	15	NA	TGTGCCAGCAGCCAGTCAGCTCCCCATAATTCACCCCTCCACTTT	CASSQSAPHNSPLHF
TRBV10-1	TRBJ2-7	many	14	TRBD1	TGCGCCAGCAGCCGACAGGGGATAGCCTACGAGCAGTACTTC	CASSRQGIAYEQYF
TRBV21-1	TRBJ1-1	many	20	NA	TGTGCCAGCAGCTCCCAACGGGGTAGGACAGGGTTAGAAAAGAACACTGAAGCTTTCTTT	CASSSQRGRTGLEKNTEAFF
TRBV20-1	TRBJ1-1	few	14	NA	TGCAGTGCTAGGAAGACAGCTATGAACACTGAAGCTTTCTTT	CSARKTAMNTEAFF
TRBV24-1	TRBJ2-5	many	16	NA	TGTGCCACCAGTGACCCCTCGGCAGGGGGGATGGAGACCCAGTACTTC	CATSDPSAGGMETQYF
TRBV7-2	TRBJ1-1	many	12	NA	TGTGCCAGCAGTTTGGGCAGGACTGAAGCTTTCTTT	CASSLGRTEAFF
TRBV29-1	TRBJ1-1	many	12	TRBD1	TGCAGCGTTGGACAGGGGAACACTGAAGCTTTCTTT	CSVGQGNTEAFF
TRBV15	TRBJ2-7	few	15	NA	TGTGCCACCAGCAGCGCTCAGCTCCTGGGTAGCGAGCAGTACTTC	CATSSAQLLGSEQYF